Presented here are 23 T cell receptor beta chains from one specimen sequenced in a study of T cell changes during pregnancy in multiple sclerosis (dated by TCRdb to about 2019). The library was produced with the immunoSEQ multiplex PCR assay. As stored in TCRdb, this immuneACCESS dataset retains in-frame rearrangements with V and J assigned. A fraction of the clones does not appear; measured against another copy, unresolved V genes explain less than half of the discrepancy, and the remainder lacks a known reason. The sample data list under 70,000 clones, and around 92% of these were observed just once. The top ten constitute 1% to 1.5% of the sample. The material sequenced was peripheral blood, taken after pregnancy. These receptors were taken from a female donor in good health, enrolled as a control in a pregnancy study.

This rearrangement joins TRBV9 to TRBJ2-3, with a possible D match to TRBD1 (7 bases). Trimming cost V 4 bases and J 3 bases, with 18 bases left between them. Germline V gives CDR1 SGDLS, CDR2 YYNGEE. The CDR3 is 16 residues long. The DNA of the CDR3 is TGTGCCAGCAGCAAGGCACAGGGGAGGAGTACAGATACGCAGTATTTT. This codes for CASSKAQGRSTDTQYF.

The rearrangement links TRBV5-8 to TRBJ1-1; tentatively, D is TRBD1 (5 bases). This CDR3 is 13 amino acids long. The germline V gene encodes CDR1 SGHTS and CDR2 YDEGEE. Trimming took off 0 bases at V and 3 bases at J, with 6 bases between the two ends. CDR3 sequence: CASSLGRDTEAFF. The CDR3 nucleotides are TGTGCCAGCAGCTTGGGCAGGGACACTGAAGCTTTCTTT.

The chain is built from TRBV4-1 and TRBJ2-6; TRBD1 matches 9 bases. V shed 5 bases, J shed 2 bases, and the junction held 4 bases outside the gene matches. This CDR3 spans 16 amino acids. Germline V gene sequence: CDR1 MGHRA, CDR2 YSYEKL. CDR3 DNA sequence: TGCGCCAGCAGCGTACAGGGGGCGGCTGGGGCCAACGTCCTGACTTTC. This encodes CASSVQGAAGANVLTF.

CDR3 amino acids: CASSLVATSGDKDTQYF. CDR3 in DNA: TGTGCCAGCAGCTTAGTAGCTACTAGCGGGGATAAAGATACGCAGTATTTT. The V and J genes are TRBV7-9 and TRBJ2-3, with 10 positions matching TRBD2. The CDR3 is 17 amino acids. The J segment lost 5 bases and the V segment lost 1 base, leaving 9 bases of the junction unmatched. CDR1 is SEHNR and CDR2 is FQNEAQ in the germline V gene (reference sequence). Complete variable domain (other parts from reference TRBV7-9 and TRBJ2-3): DTGVSQNPRHKITKRGQNVTFRCDPISEHNRLYWYRQTLGQGPEFLTYFQNEAQLEKSRLLSDRFSAERPKGSFSTLEIQRTEQGDSAMYLCASSLVATSGDKDTQYFGPGTRLTVL.

The V and J genes are TRBV5-1 and TRBJ2-1; 7 bases line up with TRBD2. Germline trimming cut 8 bases from V and 5 bases from J; bases unmatched to any gene: 7. From germline, CDR1 is SGHRS and CDR2 YFSETQ. The CDR3 has 13 amino acids. The CDR3: CASYQAGNNEQFF. The CDR3 DNA reads as TGCGCCAGTTATCAAGCGGGGAACAATGAGCAGTTCTTC.

CDR3 DNA: TGCGCCAGCAGCGCATGGACAGGGTTGAACACTGAAGCTTTCTTT. It codes for CASSAWTGLNTEAFF. The chain joins TRBV5-1 to TRBJ1-1, with 8 nucleotides matching TRBD1. Germline CDR1 reads SGHRS; CDR2 reads YFSETQ. The CDR3 consists of 15 residues. The V gene end was trimmed by 4 bases and the J gene end by 0 bases; junction bases not matched to a gene: 5.

The chain uses TRBV30 and TRBJ1-3; 8 bases agree with TRBD1. The CDR3 loop spans 14 amino acids. V shed 2 bases, J shed 4 bases, and the junction held 4 bases outside the gene matches. Germline V gene sequence: CDR1 GTSNPN, CDR2 SVGIG (reference sequence). The CDR3 DNA follows: TGTGCCTGGAGTCAGGGGGCTAGGGGAAACACCATATATTTT. It codes for CAWSQGARGNTIYF.

This sequence joins TRBV7-9 and TRBJ2-2, with D tentatively TRBD2 (6 bases). V was shortened by 5 bases and J by 9 bases, with 13 bases between the two germline ends. This CDR3 is built from 13 residues. Germline V gene sequence: CDR1 SEHNR, CDR2 FQNEAQ (reference sequence). The CDR3 loop is CASSGGTHRELFF. CDR3 in DNA: TGTGCCAGCAGCGGAGGGACCCACCGGGAGCTGTTTTTT.

The chain is built from TRBV7-9 and TRBJ1-4, with 8 bases identical to TRBD1. The J segment lost 8 bases and the V segment lost 5 bases, leaving 13 bases of the junction unmatched. This CDR3 has 16 amino acids. Germline CDR1 and CDR2: SEHNR and FQNEAQ (reference sequence). The chain's CDR3 is CASSPIGTGRGEKLFF. In DNA form, the CDR3 reads TGTGCCAGCAGCCCAATTGGGACAGGAAGAGGGGAAAAACTGTTTTTT. Complete variable domain (other parts from reference TRBV7-9 and TRBJ1-4): DTGVSQNPRHKITKRGQNVTFRCDPISEHNRLYWYRQTLGQGPEFLTYFQNEAQLEKSRLLSDRFSAERPKGSFSTLEIQRTEQGDSAMYLCASSPIGTGRGEKLFFGSGTQLSVL.

This rearrangement joins TRBV5-5 to TRBJ1-1, with D possibly being TRBD1 (5 bases). The germline V and J ends were trimmed by 2 bases and 1 base, with 9 bases remaining between them. The CDR3 runs to 14 residues. In germline, CDR1 is SGHKS, CDR2 YYEKEE (reference sequence). DNA for the CDR3: TGTGCCAGCAGCTTATGGGACTCGAACACTGAAGCTTTCTTT. Its translation is CASSLWDSNTEAFF.

The V gene is TRBV7-6, the J gene TRBJ2-7; D might be TRBD2 (5 bases). Per germline, CDR1 SGHVS and CDR2 FNYEAQ. Between the trimmed V and J ends, which lost 1 base and 0 bases, there was a span of 10 bases. The CDR3 runs 15 residues. The CDR3: CASSLGLGVSYEQYF. The CDR3, as DNA: TGTGCCAGCAGCTTAGGATTGGGAGTCTCCTACGAGCAGTACTTC.

The chain has TRBV5-6 and TRBJ1-1; the match to TRBD1 covers 7 bases. With 3 bases clipped from V and 1 base from J, the junction kept 3 bases outside the gene matches. Germline V gene lookup returns CDR1 SGHDT and CDR2 YYEEEE. CDR3 length: 14 residues. The CDR3 loop is CASSWGTANTEAFF. CDR3 nucleotides: TGTGCCAGCAGCTGGGGGACAGCGAACACTGAAGCTTTCTTT.

This chain uses TRBV5-4 with TRBJ2-6, with unresolved D. This CDR3 is 16 amino acids long. CDR1 is SGHNT, CDR2 YYREEE, per germline (reference sequence). Trimming left V 6 bases short and J 4 bases short, with 17 bases between. The CDR3: CASTFGPSRGANVLTF. CDR3 DNA: TGTGCCAGCACCTTTGGGCCATCACGCGGGGCCAACGTCCTGACTTTC.

In DNA, the CDR3 is TGTGCCAGCAGCGAAAAGGGGGAGAACACTGAAGCTTTCTTT. Translated, it gives CASSEKGENTEAFF. The V and J genes are TRBV13 and TRBJ1-1; D perhaps matches TRBD1 (6 bases). The germline CDR1 and CDR2 sequences are PRHDT and FYEKMQ (reference sequence). V gave up 5 bases and J gave up 1 base, with 11 bases separating them. CDR3 length: 14 residues.

The rearrangement uses TRBV19 and TRBJ2-7, with TRBD2 as a possible D gene (5 bases). V was pared by 2 bases and J by 3 bases, with 11 bases between. Germline loops: CDR1 LNHDA, CDR2 SQIVND (reference sequence). The CDR3 extends over 14 amino acids. The CDR3 DNA follows: TGTGCCAGTAGTATAAAGGGAGAAAGCTACGAGCAGTACTTC. This encodes CASSIKGESYEQYF. Together with reference TRBV19 and TRBJ2-7, the CDR3 gives the full variable domain: DGGITQSPKYLFRKEGQNVTLSCEQNLNHDAMYWYRQDPGQGLRLIYYSQIVNDFQKGDIAEGYSVSREKKESFPLTVTSAQKNPTAFYLCASSIKGESYEQYFGPGTRLTVT.

This clone was found once. The CDR3 sequence is CAWSERASPLHF. As DNA, the CDR3 is TGTGCCTGGAGTGAGAGGGCTTCACCCCTCCACTTT. The chain has TRBV30 and TRBJ1-6, with D unclear. Germline-derived CDR1 and CDR2 are GTSNPN and SVGIG (reference sequence). The CDR3 is 12 amino acids. Deletions cut 1 base from V and 9 bases from J, with 7 bases between. Full variable domain (outside the CDR3, taken from reference TRBV30 and TRBJ1-6): SQTIHQWPATLVQPVGSPLSLECTVEGTSNPNLYWYRQAAGRGLQLLFYSVGIGQISSEVPQNLSASRPQDRQFILSSKKLLLSDSGFYLCAWSERASPLHFGNGTRLTVT.

The chain links TRBV6-6 to TRBJ1-2; 11 bases agree with TRBD1. The CDR3 covers 14 residues. The J segment lost 4 bases and the V segment lost 2 bases, leaving 0 bases of the junction unmatched. Germline loops: CDR1 MNHNY, CDR2 SVGAGI (reference sequence). The CDR3 region has the DNA TGTGCCAGCAGTTACGGGACAGGGGGCTATGGCTACACCTTC. This codes for CASSYGTGGYGYTF.

The chain links TRBV5-6 to TRBJ2-7; a weak D match, TRBD2 (6 bases). Per germline, CDR1 SGHDT and CDR2 YYEEEE. CDR3 length equals 15 residues. With 3 bases removed from V and 0 bases from J, the gap between germline ends came to 13 bases. CDR3 protein: CASSSLEGFSYEQYF. The DNA of the CDR3 is TGTGCCAGCAGCTCTTTGGAGGGATTCTCCTACGAGCAGTACTTC.

The J gene is TRBJ1-2, the V gene TRBV5-6, with D hard to call. Looked up from germline, CDR1 is SGHDT and CDR2 is YYEEEE. This CDR3 spans 12 amino acids. Trimming took off 0 bases at V and 10 bases at J, with 10 bases between the two ends. This CDR3 is CASSLEEVHYTF. CDR3 DNA: TGTGCCAGCAGCTTGGAGGAGGTCCACTACACCTTC.

The V call is TRBV11-2, the J call TRBJ2-2, with TRBD1 matching over 8 bases. After removal of 5 bases from V and 1 base from J, the junction contained 3 bases not matched to a gene. Germline V gene lookup returns CDR1 SGHAT and CDR2 FQNNGV. The CDR3 loop spans 15 amino acids. CDR3 coding DNA: TGTGCCAGCAGCGGGGACAGGTTGAACACCGGGGAGCTGTTTTTT. This translates into CASSGDRLNTGELFF.

The chain joins TRBV25-1 to TRBJ1-6; the match to TRBD1 covers 11 bases. This CDR3 contains 14 residues. The V gene's germline CDR1 is MGHDK and CDR2 SYGVNS. With 7 bases clipped from V and 10 bases from J, the junction kept 6 bases outside the gene matches. CDR3 coding DNA: TGTGCCAGCACCCGGACAGGGGGCTTATCACCCCTCCACTTT. Translation: CASTRTGGLSPLHF.

V gene TRBV10-3 combines with J gene TRBJ2-1, with D perhaps TRBD1 (6 bases). From germline, CDR1 is ENHRY and CDR2 SYGVKD. The CDR3 extends over 18 amino acids. Trimming took off 7 bases at V and 0 bases at J, with 22 bases between the two ends. The CDR3 is CAINTKGVQGGSYNEQFF. The CDR3, as DNA: TGTGCCATCAACACAAAGGGCGTGCAAGGGGGCTCCTACAATGAGCAGTTCTTC.

The table lists this clone with a few counts. The chain couples TRBV30 to TRBJ2-4, with 10 bases matching TRBD2. Trimming removed 4 bases from V and 8 bases from J; junction bases left unmatched: 5. The CDR3 runs to 13 residues. Looked up from germline, CDR1 is GTSNPN and CDR2 is SVGIG (reference sequence). The CDR3 here is CAWNVAGGHIQYF. The CDR3 bases are TGTGCCTGGAACGTAGCGGGGGGACACATTCAGTACTTC.